These T cell receptor beta chains were read from a single sample in a study of blood T cell repertoires in COVID-19. The table came from immunoSEQ multiplex PCR; TCRdb's copy has only in-frame clones and leaves some out. The sample yields around 140,000 clones, approximately 86% seen once. Sample: peripheral blood. Every receptor here comes from a man aged 70-80 years with acute or convalescent COVID-19. Both conserved end residues are part of each CDR3. D genes are given only for firm matches. Size is stated for part of the rows, as once, few or many counts, or as a class when the clone is expanded.

NA	TRBV19	NA	TRBJ2-7	TGTGCCAGTAGTATGGGCCTCAGTCCCTACGAGCAGTACTTC	CASSMGLSPYEQYF
TRBD1	TRBV6-5	NA	TRBJ2-7	TGTGCCACTACCGGGACAGGGCTCTACGAGCAGTACTTC	CATTGTGLYEQYF
NA	TRBV29-1	NA	TRBJ1-2	TGCAGCGTTGGCAGTAACTATGGCTACACCTTC	CSVGSNYGYTF
NA	TRBV12-3/TRBV12-4	NA	TRBJ2-3	TGTGCCAGCGCGGCCCAAGATACGCAGTATTTT	CASAAQDTQYF
NA	TRBV3-1/TRBV3-2	NA	TRBJ1-1	TGTGCCAGCAGCCAAGGGCCACACACTGAAGCTTTCTTT	CASSQGPHTEAFF
NA	TRBV28	NA	TRBJ1-4	TGTGCCAGCAGTACTCCCGGAGTCCAGGGCCCGGGGGTTTTT	CASSTPGVQGPGVF
TRBD1	TRBV15	NA	TRBJ2-2	TGTGCCACCAGCAGAGATAAGGGGACAGGGGTTTTGGTTTTT	CATSRDKGTGVLVF
TRBD1	TRBV19	NA	TRBJ1-2	TGTGCCAGTAGTCCCTTCACAGGGGGCGGTGGCTACACCTTC	CASSPFTGGGGYTF
NA	TRBV14	NA	TRBJ1-5	TGTGCCAGCAGCCAAGTACAGGGCCAGCCCCAGCATTTT	CASSQVQGQPQHF
NA	TRBV19	NA	TRBJ2-3	TGTGCCAGTGGAGGGCAAGGCGCAGATACGCAGTATTTT	CASGGQGADTQYF
TRBD2	TRBV25-1	NA	TRBJ2-5	TGTGCCAGCAGTCCCCCCGGGACTAGCGGGGGAGAGACCCAGTACTTC	CASSPPGTSGGETQYF
NA	TRBV3-1/TRBV3-2	NA	TRBJ2-3	TGTGCCAGCAGCCTCCCCGAGGGGGGCACAGATACGCAGTATTTT	CASSLPEGGTDTQYF
NA	TRBV5-4	NA	TRBJ2-2	TGTGCCAGCAGCCTGGACTATACCGGGGAGCTGTTTTTT	CASSLDYTGELFF
NA	TRBV4-1	NA	TRBJ2-5	TGCGCCAGCAGCCAAGAAATCATCTTAGGACTCGACTCTCAAGAGACCCAGTACTTC	CASSQEIILGLDSQETQYF
NA	TRBV2	once	TRBJ2-3	TGTGCCAGCAAGTATAGAGGCAGCGGGACAGATACGCAGTATTTT	CASKYRGSGTDTQYF
NA	TRBV19	NA	TRBJ2-7	TGTGCCAGTAGTACCCTCGGGAGATTTGGCGAGCAGTACTTC	CASSTLGRFGEQYF
TRBD2	TRBV27	NA	TRBJ2-5	TGTGCCAGCAGTTCCCCCAGCGGGGGAGAAGAGACCCAGTACTTC	CASSSPSGGEETQYF
TRBD1	TRBV4-1	NA	TRBJ1-5	TGCGCCAGCACACTCCTGGCCGGGACAGGGGAAAGCCAGCCCCAGCATTTT	CASTLLAGTGESQPQHF
NA	TRBV20-1	NA	TRBJ1-6	TGCAGTGCTAGTGCCAGAGGGACACTAAATTCACCCCTCCACTTT	CSASARGTLNSPLHF
NA	TRBV6-4	NA	TRBJ1-1	TGTGCCAGCAGTGACTCGCGGGGAACTGAAGCTTTCTTT	CASSDSRGTEAFF
NA	TRBV2	NA	TRBJ1-4	TGTGCCAGCAAAGGGGTTAATGAAAAACTGTTTTTT	CASKGVNEKLFF
NA	TRBV6-1	NA	TRBJ2-6	TGTGCCAGCAGTGAAGGGGACGGGACACTACTGACTTTC	CASSEGDGTLLTF
TRBD1	TRBV11-2	NA	TRBJ1-2	TGTGCCAGCAGCTCCCTCCGGGACAGGGGGCTCGGTAACTATGGCTACACCTTC	CASSSLRDRGLGNYGYTF
NA	TRBV11-3	NA	TRBJ1-1	TGTGCCAGCAGCCAGGGGATAGATAAGAACACTGAAGCTTTCTTT	CASSQGIDKNTEAFF
TRBD1	TRBV7-2	few	TRBJ1-1	TGTGCCAGCAGCAAGACAGGGGTCCACACTGAAGCTTTCTTT	CASSKTGVHTEAFF
TRBD2	TRBV2	few	TRBJ2-3	TGTGCCAGCACCCAGCCCGGACTAGCGGGAAGTCAGATAGATACGCAGTATTTT	CASTQPGLAGSQIDTQYF
NA	TRBV24-1	NA	TRBJ2-1	TGTGCCACCAGTCGGGCCCTGGGGGGTCGTAATGAGCAGTTCTTC	CATSRALGGRNEQFF
NA	TRBV7-8	NA	TRBJ1-3	TGTGCCAGCAGCCACCGGGGGGGCTCCCCTTCTGGAAACACCATATATTTT	CASSHRGGSPSGNTIYF
NA	TRBV6-4	NA	TRBJ1-1	TGTGCCAGCAGCTCCCCGGGAGCTCAAGCTTTCTTT	CASSSPGAQAFF
TRBD1	TRBV3-1/TRBV3-2	NA	TRBJ2-5	TGTGCCAGCAGCTCTCGGACAGGCCATGGAGAGACCCAGTACTTC	CASSSRTGHGETQYF
TRBD1	TRBV18	once	TRBJ2-3	TGTGCCAGCTCACCTACAGGGGGCACAGATACGCAGTATTTT	CASSPTGGTDTQYF
TRBD1	TRBV6-5	NA	TRBJ1-1	TGTGCCAGCAGAGTCGGGACAGGCCGGAACACTGAAGCTTTCTTT	CASRVGTGRNTEAFF
TRBD1	TRBV2	NA	TRBJ2-7	TGTGCCAGCAACAGGGGGACCGAGCAGTACTTC	CASNRGTEQYF
NA	TRBV5-1	once	TRBJ2-2	TGCGCCAGCAGCCCTTACAGGGCGAACACCGGGGAGCTGTTTTTT	CASSPYRANTGELFF
NA	TRBV6-4	NA	TRBJ2-1	TGTGCCAGCACCCCGCCTGGGGCGGGGGCTTACAATGAGCAGTTCTTC	CASTPPGAGAYNEQFF
TRBD2	TRBV10-3	NA	TRBJ2-1	TGTGCCATCTATGATTGGGGGGGTGAGCAGTTCTTC	CAIYDWGGEQFF
TRBD2	TRBV4-2	NA	TRBJ2-3	TGTGCCAGCAGCCAAGATCTCAGTACTAGCGGGTGGGCAGATACGCAGTATTTT	CASSQDLSTSGWADTQYF
NA	TRBV6-5	NA	TRBJ1-2	TGTGCCAGCGTCCAGGGGATTGTGAATGGCTACACCTTC	CASVQGIVNGYTF
TRBD1	TRBV7-2	NA	TRBJ2-3	TGTGCCAGCAGCCGCAGGGGGACCCCCTGGTCTGTGAGCACAGATACGCAGTATTTT	CASSRRGTPWSVSTDTQYF
TRBD1	TRBV11-2	NA	TRBJ1-1	TGTGCCAGCAGCCGGACAGGGGAGAACACTGAAGCTTTCTTT	CASSRTGENTEAFF
NA	TRBV12-3/TRBV12-4	NA	TRBJ1-6	TGTGCCAGCAGTTCTCAGGGTTCTCCCCTCCACTTT	CASSSQGSPLHF
NA	TRBV18	NA	TRBJ1-2	TGTGCCAGCTCACCCCGGGGGAGATCTAACTATGGCTACACCTTC	CASSPRGRSNYGYTF
NA	TRBV5-4	NA	TRBJ2-1	TGTGCCAGCAGCTTCGGGGGAAGCTCCTACAATGAGCAGTTCTTC	CASSFGGSSYNEQFF
NA	TRBV5-1	NA	TRBJ2-2	TGCGCCAGCAGCTTTTCCCGGGATAACACCGGGGAGCTGTTTTTT	CASSFSRDNTGELFF
TRBD2	TRBV30	NA	TRBJ2-5	TGTGCCTGGAGTCCAGGCGGGAGAACAGCAACCCAGTACTTC	CAWSPGGRTATQYF
NA	TRBV5-5	NA	TRBJ2-3	TGTGCCAGCAGCCTGCGACTTTCGGGACTGAGGGCCACAGATACGCAGTATTTT	CASSLRLSGLRATDTQYF
TRBD2	TRBV19	NA	TRBJ2-3	TGTGCCAGTAGTATCGAAGCGGGGCTAAGCACAGATACGCAGTATTTT	CASSIEAGLSTDTQYF
TRBD2	TRBV5-4	NA	TRBJ2-1	TGTGCCAGCAGTTTTCGACTAGCGGGAACTTACAATGAGCAGTTCTTC	CASSFRLAGTYNEQFF
NA	TRBV5-1	NA	TRBJ2-1	TGCGCCAGCAGCTTGGGGCATAACGATGAGCAGTTCTTC	CASSLGHNDEQFF